This T cell receptor beta chain stems from a study of identical twins. Whole-study findings and limits: It was possible that invariant MAIT and iNKT cells partly confounded the zero-insertion analyses.

Using its own MiXCR run on the 5' RACE reads, TCRdb lists one record per CDR3 protein. The sample includes about 190,000 distinct CDR3 sequences, more than 15% of them seen just once. Per the germline V gene, CDR1 is KGHDR and CDR2 is SFDVKD. Trimming took 12 bases from V and 4 from J; bases not matched to a gene: 6. This CDR3 has 12 amino acids. This clonotype was picked up a small number of times. No antigen is known for it. These records were also assigned to another study, of T cells expressing NK-cell markers.

Sequencing was performed on CD8+ T cells sorted from blood. The chain uses TRBV24-1 and TRBJ2-5; TRBD1 agrees at 8 bases. The receptor was derived from a woman between 18 and 29 years old in good health. CDR3 sequence reads: CASRQGIETQYF. CDR3 DNA: TGTGCCTCAAGACAGGGGATAGAGACCCAGTACTTC.